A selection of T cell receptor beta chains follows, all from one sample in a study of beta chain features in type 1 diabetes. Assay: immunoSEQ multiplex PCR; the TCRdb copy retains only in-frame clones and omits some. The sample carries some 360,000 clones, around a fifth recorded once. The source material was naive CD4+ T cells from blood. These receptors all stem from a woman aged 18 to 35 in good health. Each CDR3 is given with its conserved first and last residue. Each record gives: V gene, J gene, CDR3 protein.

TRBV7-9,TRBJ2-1,CASSLGVGTSGYNEQFF
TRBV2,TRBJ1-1,CASSFLGAVGAFF
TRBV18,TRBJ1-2,CASSPGGSNYGYTF
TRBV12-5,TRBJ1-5,CASGLVRGQNQPQHF
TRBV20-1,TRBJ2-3,CSARQTDTQYF
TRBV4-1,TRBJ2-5,CASSQDPGRSGKTQYF
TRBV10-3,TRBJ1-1,CAISAGPGLRTEAFF
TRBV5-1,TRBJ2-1,CASSGGPQGARNEQFF
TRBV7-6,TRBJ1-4,CASSPLAVARSEKLFF
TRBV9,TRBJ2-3,CASSVGSGHTDTQYF
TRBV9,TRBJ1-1,CASSLNPGGDTEAFF
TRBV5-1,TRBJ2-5,CASSLPLKETQYF
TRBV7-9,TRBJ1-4,CASSFYGGPNEKLFF
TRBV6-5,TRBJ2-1,CASSWDGSSYNEQFF
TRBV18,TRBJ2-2,CASSPSGEGNTGELFF
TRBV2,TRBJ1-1,CASSGELNTEAFF
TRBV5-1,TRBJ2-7,CASSLASDVYEQYF
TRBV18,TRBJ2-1,CASSSTSGTYNEQFF
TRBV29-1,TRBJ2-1,CSVGLAGGGEQFF
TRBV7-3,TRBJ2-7,CASLYRVSEQYF
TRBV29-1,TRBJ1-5,CSVEINSNQPQHF
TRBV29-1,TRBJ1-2,CSVLTDLANYGYTF
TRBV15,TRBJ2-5,CATSRADRGYRETQYF
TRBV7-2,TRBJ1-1,CASTLNTEAFF
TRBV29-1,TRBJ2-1,CSVVIRDSSLQFF
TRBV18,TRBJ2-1,CASSPTGGSEQFF
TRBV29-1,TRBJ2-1,CSVGRGSYNEQFF
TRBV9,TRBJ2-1,CASSPVREGREQFF
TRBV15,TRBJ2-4,CATSRVARLAKNIQYF
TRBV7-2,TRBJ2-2,CASSTRTSGTGELFF
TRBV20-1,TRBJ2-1,CSARTNNEQFF
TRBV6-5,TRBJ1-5,CASSGGVNQPQHF
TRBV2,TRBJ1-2,CASSTGVEGYTF
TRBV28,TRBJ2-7,CASSLSAGGFEQYF
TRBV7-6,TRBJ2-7,CASSPRVTEAREQYF
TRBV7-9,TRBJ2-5,CASSPGLGRGKETQYF
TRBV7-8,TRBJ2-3,CASSLGLAGADTQYF
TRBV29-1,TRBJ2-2,CSAETGRGTGELFF
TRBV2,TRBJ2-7,CASSNREGYEQYF
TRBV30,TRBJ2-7,CAWNGQGGTPYF
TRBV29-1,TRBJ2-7,CSAAVGGGEQYF
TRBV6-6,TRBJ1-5,CASSRGQGPNQPQHF